This T cell receptor (beta chain) was identified during a study of cytomegalovirus exposure and HLA in healthy donors. Use of 60 Vbeta and 13 Jbeta primers characterized the PCR. Sequencing was performed with immunoSEQ multiplex PCR; in TCRdb, only in-frame clones are kept and a portion is missing. The sample includes 120,000 to 150,000 clones, around 80% of them seen just once. Sampled while nominally healthy, donors likely had unrecorded immune exposures. The length of the CDR3 is 14 residues. With 7 bases removed from V and 4 bases from J, the gap between germline ends came to 16 bases. Germline V gene data show CDR1 as MDHEN and CDR2 as SYDVKM.

The sequence was collected from a young man in good health and CMV-seropositive. Sequenced input: PBMCs. The rearrangement joins TRBV28 to TRBJ1-1, with D possibly matching TRBD1 (6 bases). The DNA for the CDR3 is TGTGCCAGCAAACCCCCTACAGGGCCCACTGAAGCTTTCTTT. Its translation: CASKPPTGPTEAFF.